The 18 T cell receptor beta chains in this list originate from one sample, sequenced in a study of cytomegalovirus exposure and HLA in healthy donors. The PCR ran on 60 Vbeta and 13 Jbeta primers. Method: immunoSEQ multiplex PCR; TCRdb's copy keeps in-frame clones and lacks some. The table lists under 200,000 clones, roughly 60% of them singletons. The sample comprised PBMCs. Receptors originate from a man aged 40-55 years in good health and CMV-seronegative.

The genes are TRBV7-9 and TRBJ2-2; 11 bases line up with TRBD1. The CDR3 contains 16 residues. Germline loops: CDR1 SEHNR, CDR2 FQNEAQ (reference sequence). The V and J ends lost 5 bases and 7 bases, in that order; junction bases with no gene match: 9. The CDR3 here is CASSLHRDRGNGELFF. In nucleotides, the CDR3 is TGTGCCAGCAGCCTACATCGGGACAGGGGGAACGGGGAGCTGTTTTTT.

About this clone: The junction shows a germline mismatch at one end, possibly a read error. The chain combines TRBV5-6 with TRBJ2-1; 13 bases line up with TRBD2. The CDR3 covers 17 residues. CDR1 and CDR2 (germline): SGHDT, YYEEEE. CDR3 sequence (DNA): TGTGCCAGCAGCTTGATGACTAGCGGGGGGACTAACAATGGGCAGTTCTTC. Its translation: CASSLMTSGGTNNGQFF.

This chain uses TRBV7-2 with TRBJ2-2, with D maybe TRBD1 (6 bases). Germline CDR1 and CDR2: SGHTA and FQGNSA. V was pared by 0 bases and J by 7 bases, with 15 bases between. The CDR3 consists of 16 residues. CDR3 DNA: TGTGCCAGCAGCTTAGCGGGGGCAGACGTGGGCGGGGAGCTGTTTTTT. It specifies CASSLAGADVGGELFF.

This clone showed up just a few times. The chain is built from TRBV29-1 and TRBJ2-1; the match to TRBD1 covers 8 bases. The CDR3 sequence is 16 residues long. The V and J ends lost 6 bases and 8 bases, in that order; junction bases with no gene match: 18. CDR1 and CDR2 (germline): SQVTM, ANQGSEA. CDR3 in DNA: TGCAGCGTGGGGTTAGGGGACAGGCCCCGAAGTGATGAGCAGTTCTTC. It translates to CSVGLGDRPRSDEQFF.

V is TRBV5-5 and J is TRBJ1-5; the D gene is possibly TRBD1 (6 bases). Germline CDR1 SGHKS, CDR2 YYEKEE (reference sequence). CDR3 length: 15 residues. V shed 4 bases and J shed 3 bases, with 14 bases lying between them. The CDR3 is CASSPASGHNQPQHF. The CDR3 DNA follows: TGTGCCAGCAGCCCGGCCTCGGGACACAATCAGCCCCAGCATTTT.

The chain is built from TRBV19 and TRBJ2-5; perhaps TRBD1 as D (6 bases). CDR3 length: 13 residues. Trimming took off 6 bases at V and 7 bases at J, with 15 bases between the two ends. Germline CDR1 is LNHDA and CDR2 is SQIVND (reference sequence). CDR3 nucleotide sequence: TGTGCCAGTAGGGATGGGGTCAGGGGGACCCAGTACTTC. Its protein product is CASRDGVRGTQYF.

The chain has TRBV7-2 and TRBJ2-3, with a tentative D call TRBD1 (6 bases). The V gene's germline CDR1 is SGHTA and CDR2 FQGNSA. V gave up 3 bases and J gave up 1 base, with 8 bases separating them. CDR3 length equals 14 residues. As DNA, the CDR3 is TGTGCCAGCAGCTTCAGACAGGGCACAGATACGCAGTATTTT. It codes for CASSFRQGTDTQYF. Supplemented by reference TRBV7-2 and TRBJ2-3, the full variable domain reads GAGVSQSPSNKVTEKGKDVELRCDPISGHTALYWYRQSLGQGLEFLIYFQGNSAPDKSGLPSDRFSAERTGGSVSTLTIQRTQQEDSAVYLCASSFRQGTDTQYFGPGTRLTVL.

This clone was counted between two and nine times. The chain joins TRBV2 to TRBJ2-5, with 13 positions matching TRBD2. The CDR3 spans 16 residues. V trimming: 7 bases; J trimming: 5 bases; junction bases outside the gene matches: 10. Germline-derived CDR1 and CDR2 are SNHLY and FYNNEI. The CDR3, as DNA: TGTGCCAGCACTCCTGTGGCACTAGCGGGGGGGGAGACCCAGTACTTC. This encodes CASTPVALAGGETQYF.

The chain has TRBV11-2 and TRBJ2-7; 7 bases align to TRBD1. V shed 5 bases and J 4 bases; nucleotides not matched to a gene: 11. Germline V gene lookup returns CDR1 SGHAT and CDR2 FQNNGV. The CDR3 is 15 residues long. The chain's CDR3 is CASSIAPGTEYEQYF. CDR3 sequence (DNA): TGTGCCAGCAGCATAGCCCCCGGGACAGAATACGAGCAGTACTTC.

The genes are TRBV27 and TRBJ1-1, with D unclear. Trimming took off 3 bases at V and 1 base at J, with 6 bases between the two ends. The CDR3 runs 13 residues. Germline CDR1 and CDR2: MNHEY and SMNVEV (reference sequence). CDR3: CASSFYSNTEAFF. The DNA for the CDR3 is TGTGCCAGCAGTTTCTACTCGAACACTGAAGCTTTCTTT.

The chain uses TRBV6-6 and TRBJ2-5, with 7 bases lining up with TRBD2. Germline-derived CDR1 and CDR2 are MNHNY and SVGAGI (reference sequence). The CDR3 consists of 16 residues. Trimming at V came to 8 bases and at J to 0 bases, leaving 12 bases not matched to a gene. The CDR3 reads CASGARVGGDQETQYF. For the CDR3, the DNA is TGTGCCAGCGGGGCCCGAGTGGGAGGGGACCAAGAGACCCAGTACTTC.

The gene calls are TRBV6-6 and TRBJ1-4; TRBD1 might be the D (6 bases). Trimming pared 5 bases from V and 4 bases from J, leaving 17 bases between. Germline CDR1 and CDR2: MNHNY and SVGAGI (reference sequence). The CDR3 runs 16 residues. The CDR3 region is CASSVQTGMGNEKLFF. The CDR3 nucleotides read TGTGCCAGCAGTGTACAAACAGGGATGGGTAATGAAAAACTGTTTTTT.

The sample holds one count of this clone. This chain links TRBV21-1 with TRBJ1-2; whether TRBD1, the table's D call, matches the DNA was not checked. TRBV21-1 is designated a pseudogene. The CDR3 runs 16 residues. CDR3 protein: CASSKAGQGINYGYTF. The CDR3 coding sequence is TGTGCCAGCAGCAAAGCGGGACAGGGAATTAACTATGGCTACACCTTC.

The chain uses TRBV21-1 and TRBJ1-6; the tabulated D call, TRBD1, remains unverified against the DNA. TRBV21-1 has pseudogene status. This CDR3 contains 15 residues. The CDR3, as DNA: TGTGCCAGCAGCAAAGAGGGAACAGGGGATTCACCCCTCCACTTT. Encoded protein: CASSKEGTGDSPLHF.

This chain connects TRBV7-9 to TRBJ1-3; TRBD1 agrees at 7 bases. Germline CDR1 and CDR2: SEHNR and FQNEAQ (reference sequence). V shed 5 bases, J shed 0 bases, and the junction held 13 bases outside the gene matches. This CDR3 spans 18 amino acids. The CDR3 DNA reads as TGTGCCAGCAGCGAAAGAGGGCGACAGGGTCTCTCTGGAAACACCATATATTTT. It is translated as CASSERGRQGLSGNTIYF.

The CDR3 DNA is TGCAGCGTTGAAGGAGGAGGGCCAGGGAGGGAGACCCAGTACTTC. Its protein is CSVEGGGPGRETQYF. The chain has TRBV29-1 and TRBJ2-5; TRBD2 is a possible D gene (6 bases). CDR3 length equals 15 residues. Trimming shortened V by 1 base and J by 5 bases, and 17 bases separated the two germline ends. Per the germline V gene, CDR1 is SQVTM and CDR2 is ANQGSEA.

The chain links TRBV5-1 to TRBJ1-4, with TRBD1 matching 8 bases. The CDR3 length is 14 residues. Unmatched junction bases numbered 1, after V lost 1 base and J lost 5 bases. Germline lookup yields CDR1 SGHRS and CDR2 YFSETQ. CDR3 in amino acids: CASSLQGANEKLFF. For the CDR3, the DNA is TGCGCCAGCAGCTTGCAGGGGGCAAATGAAAAACTGTTTTTT.

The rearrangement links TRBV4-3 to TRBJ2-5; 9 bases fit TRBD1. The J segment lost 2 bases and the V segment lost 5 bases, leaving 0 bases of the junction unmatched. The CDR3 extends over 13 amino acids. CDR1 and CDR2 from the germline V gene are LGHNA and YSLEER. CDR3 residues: CASSGTGQETQYF. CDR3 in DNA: TGCGCCAGCAGCGGGACAGGGCAAGAGACCCAGTACTTC.